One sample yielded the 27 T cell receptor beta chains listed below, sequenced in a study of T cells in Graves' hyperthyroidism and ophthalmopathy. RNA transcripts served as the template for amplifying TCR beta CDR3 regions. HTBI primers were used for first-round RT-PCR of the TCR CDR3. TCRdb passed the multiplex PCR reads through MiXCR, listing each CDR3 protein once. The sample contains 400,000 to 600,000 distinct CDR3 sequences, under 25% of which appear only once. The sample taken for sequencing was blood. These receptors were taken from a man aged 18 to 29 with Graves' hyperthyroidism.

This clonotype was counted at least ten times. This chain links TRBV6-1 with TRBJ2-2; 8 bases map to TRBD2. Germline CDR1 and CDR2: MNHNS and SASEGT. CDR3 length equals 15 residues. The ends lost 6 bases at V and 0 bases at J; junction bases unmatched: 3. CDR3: CASSPAGANTGELFF. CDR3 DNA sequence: TGTGCCAGCAGCCCAGCGGGGGCGAACACCGGGGAGCTGTTTTTT.

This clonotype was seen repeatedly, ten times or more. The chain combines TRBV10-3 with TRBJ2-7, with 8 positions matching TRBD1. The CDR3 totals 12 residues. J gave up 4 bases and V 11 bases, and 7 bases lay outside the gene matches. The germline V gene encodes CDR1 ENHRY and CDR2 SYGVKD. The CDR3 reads CAVGQGGYEQYF. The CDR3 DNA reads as TGTGCCGTCGGACAGGGCGGGTACGAGCAGTACTTC.

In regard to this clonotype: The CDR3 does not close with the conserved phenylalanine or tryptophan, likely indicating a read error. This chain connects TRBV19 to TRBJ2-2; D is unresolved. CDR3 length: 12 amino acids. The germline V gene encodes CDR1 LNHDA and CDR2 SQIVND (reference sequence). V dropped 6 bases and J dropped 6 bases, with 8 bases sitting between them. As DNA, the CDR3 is TGTGCCAGTAGGGAAAGGGCCGGGGAGCTGTTTTAT. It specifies CASRERAGELFY.

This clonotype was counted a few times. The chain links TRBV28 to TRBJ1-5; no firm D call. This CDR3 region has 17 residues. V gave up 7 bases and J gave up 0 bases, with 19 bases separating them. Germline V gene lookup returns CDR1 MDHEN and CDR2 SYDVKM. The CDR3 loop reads CASTTSEGSYSNQPQHF. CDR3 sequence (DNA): TGTGCCAGCACCACCTCGGAGGGTTCTTATAGCAATCAGCCCCAGCATTTT.

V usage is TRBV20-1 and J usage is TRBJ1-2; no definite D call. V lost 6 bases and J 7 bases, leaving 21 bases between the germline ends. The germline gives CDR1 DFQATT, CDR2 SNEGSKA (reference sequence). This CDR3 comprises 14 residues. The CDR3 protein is CSAPLSRTRIGYTF. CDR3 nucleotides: TGCAGTGCACCACTATCACGGACTCGTATTGGCTACACCTTC.

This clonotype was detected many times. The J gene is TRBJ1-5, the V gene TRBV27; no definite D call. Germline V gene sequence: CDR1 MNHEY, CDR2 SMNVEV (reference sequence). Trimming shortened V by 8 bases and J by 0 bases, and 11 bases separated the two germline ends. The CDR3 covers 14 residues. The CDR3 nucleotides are TGTGCCAGCGGAGGACGTAATAGCAATCAGCCCCAGCATTTT. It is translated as CASGGRNSNQPQHF.

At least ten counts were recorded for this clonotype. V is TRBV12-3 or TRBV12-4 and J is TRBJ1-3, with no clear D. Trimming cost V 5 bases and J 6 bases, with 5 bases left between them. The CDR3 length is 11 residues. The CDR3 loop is CASSAINTIYF. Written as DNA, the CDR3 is TGTGCCAGCAGTGCGATAAACACCATATATTTT.

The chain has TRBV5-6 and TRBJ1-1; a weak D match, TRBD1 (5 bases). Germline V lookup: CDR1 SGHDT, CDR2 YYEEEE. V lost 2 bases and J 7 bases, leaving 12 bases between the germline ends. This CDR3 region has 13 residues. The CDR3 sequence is CASSFLGAGEAFF. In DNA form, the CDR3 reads TGTGCCAGCAGCTTTTTAGGGGCGGGTGAAGCTTTCTTT.

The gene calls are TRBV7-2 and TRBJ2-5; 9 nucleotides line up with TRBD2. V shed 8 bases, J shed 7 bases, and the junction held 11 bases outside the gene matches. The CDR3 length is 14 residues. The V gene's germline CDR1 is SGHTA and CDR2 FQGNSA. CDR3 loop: CASQQSGGTGTQYF. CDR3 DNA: TGTGCCAGCCAACAAAGCGGGGGGACGGGGACCCAGTACTTC.

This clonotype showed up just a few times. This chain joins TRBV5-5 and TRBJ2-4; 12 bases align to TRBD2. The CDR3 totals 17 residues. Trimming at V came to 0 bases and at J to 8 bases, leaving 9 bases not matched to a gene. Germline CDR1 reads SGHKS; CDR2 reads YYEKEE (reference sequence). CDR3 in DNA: TGTGCCAGCAGCTTGGGAGGACTAGCGGGACTCGGGGACATTCAGTACTTC. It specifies CASSLGGLAGLGDIQYF.

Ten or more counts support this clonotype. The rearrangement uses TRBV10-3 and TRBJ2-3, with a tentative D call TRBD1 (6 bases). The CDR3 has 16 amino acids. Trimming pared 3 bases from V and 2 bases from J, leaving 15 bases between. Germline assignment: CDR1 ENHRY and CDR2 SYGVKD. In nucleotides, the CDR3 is TGTGCCATCAGTGAAGCCGGGACAACCGTCACAGATACGCAGTATTTT. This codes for CAISEAGTTVTDTQYF.

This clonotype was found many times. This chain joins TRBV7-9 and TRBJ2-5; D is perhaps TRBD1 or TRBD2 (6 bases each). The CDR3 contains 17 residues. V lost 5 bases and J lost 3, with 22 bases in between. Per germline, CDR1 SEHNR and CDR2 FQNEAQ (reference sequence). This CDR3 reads CASSPGGRGRGEETQYF. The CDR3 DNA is TGTGCCAGCAGCCCCGGCGGCAGGGGACGCGGGGAAGAGACCCAGTACTTC.

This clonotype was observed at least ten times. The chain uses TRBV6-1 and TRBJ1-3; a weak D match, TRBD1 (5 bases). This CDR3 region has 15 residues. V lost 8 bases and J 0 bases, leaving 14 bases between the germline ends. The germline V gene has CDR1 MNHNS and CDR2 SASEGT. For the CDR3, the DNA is TGTGCCAGCGCTCTGGGACTTGCCTCTGGAAACACCATATATTTT. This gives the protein CASALGLASGNTIYF.

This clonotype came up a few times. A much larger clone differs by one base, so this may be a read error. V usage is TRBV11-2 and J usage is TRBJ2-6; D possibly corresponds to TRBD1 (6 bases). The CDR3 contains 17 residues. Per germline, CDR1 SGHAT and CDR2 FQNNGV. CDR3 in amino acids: CASSFLTGPSGANVLAF. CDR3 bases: TGTGCCAGCAGCTTCTTAACAGGGCCTTCTGGGGCCAACGTCCTGGCTTTC.

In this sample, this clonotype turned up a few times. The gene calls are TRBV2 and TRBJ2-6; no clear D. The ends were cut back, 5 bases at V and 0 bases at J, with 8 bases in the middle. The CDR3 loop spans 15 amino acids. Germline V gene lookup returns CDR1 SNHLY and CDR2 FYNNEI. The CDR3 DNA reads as TGTGCCAGCAGTCCTCGCCCCTCTGGGGCCAACGTCCTGACTTTC. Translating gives CASSPRPSGANVLTF.

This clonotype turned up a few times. CDR3 amino acids: CSAEDWTEAFF. CDR3 sequence (DNA): TGCAGTGCCGAGGATTGGACTGAAGCTTTCTTT. The J gene is TRBJ1-1, the V gene TRBV20-1, with unresolved D. The CDR3 runs to 11 residues. From germline, CDR1 is DFQATT and CDR2 SNEGSKA (reference sequence). Deletions cut 6 bases from V and 5 bases from J, with 10 bases between.

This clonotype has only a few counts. The CDR3 is CASSTGLVSYEQYF. CDR3 nucleotides: TGTGCCAGCAGCACCGGCCTAGTCTCCTACGAGCAGTACTTC. The chain is built from TRBV7-2 and TRBJ2-7; the D is unclear. CDR3 length: 14 amino acids. Trimming pared 5 bases from V and 0 bases from J, leaving 11 bases between. The germline V gene encodes CDR1 SGHTA and CDR2 FQGNSA.

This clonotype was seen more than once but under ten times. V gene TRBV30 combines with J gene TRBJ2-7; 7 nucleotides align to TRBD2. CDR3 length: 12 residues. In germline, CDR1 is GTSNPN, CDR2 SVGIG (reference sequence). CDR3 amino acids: CAGRDDNYEQYV. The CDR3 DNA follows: TGTGCCGGGAGGGACGACAACTACGAGCAGTACGTC.

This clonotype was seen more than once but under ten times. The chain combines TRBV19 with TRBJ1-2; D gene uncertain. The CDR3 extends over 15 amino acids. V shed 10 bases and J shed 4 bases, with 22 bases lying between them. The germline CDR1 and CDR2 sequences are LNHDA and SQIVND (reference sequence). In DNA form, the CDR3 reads TGTGCCACCCTAACCACAGCTAGCCCTTTCTATGGCTACACCTTC. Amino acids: CATLTTASPFYGYTF.

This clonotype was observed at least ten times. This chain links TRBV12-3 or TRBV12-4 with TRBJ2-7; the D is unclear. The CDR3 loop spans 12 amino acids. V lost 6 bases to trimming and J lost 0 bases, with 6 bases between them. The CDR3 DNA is TGTGCCAGCAGCACGATCTCCTACGAGCAGTACTTC. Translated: CASSTISYEQYF.

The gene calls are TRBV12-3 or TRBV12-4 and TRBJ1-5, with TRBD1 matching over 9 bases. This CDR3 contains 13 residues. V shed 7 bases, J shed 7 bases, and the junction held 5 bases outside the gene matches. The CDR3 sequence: CASTTGGGQPQHF. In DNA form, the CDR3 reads TGTGCCAGCACCACAGGGGGCGGGCAGCCCCAGCATTTT.

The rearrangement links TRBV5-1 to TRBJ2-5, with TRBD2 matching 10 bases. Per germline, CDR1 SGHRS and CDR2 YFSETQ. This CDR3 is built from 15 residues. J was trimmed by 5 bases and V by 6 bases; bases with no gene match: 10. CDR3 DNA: TGCGCCAGCACTGAGAGCGGGGGGGCCATGGAGACCCAGTACTTC. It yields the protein CASTESGGAMETQYF. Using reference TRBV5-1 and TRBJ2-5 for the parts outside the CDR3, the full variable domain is KAGVTQTPRYLIKTRGQQVTLSCSPISGHRSVSWYQQTPGQGLQFLFEYFSETQRNKGNFPGRFSGRQFSNSRSEMNVSTLELGDSALYLCASTESGGAMETQYFGPGTRLLVL.

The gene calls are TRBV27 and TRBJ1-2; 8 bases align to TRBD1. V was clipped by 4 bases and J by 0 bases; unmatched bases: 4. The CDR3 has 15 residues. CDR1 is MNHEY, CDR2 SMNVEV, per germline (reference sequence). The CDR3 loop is CASSSSGGANYGYTF. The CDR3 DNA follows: TGTGCCAGCAGTTCTTCAGGGGGCGCTAACTATGGCTACACCTTC.

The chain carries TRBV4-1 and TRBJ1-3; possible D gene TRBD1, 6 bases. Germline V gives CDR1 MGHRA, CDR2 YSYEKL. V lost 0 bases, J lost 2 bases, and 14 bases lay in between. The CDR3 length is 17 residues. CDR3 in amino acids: CASSQERDTLTGNTIYF. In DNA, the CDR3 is TGCGCCAGCAGCCAAGAAAGGGACACCTTGACTGGAAACACCATATATTTT.

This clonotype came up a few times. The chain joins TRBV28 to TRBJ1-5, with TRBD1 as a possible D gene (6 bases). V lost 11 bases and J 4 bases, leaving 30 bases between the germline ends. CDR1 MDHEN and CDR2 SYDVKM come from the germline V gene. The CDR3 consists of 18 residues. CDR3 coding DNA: TGTGCCGGCATCCAGCATGCCGGGACAACCGTAGGGAATCAGCCCCAGCATTTT. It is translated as CAGIQHAGTTVGNQPQHF.

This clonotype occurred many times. This chain's CDR3 is CASSRLGASNGYTF. CDR3 nucleotides: TGTGCCAGCAGCCGCCTCGGAGCATCAAATGGCTACACCTTC. The chain has TRBV13 and TRBJ1-2; D is unclear. Trimming took 5 bases from V and 6 from J, leaving 16 bases between them. The CDR3 has 14 amino acids. Germline CDR1 and CDR2: PRHDT and FYEKMQ (reference sequence).

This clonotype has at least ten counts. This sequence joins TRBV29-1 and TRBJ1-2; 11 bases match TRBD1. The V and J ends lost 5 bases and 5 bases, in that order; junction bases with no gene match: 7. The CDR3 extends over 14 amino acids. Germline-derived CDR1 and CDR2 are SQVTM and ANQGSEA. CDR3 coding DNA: TGCAGCGTTACAGGGACAGGGGGATGGTATGGCTACACCTTC. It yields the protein CSVTGTGGWYGYTF.